These 30 T cell receptor beta chains originate from one sample sequenced in a study of CD8 T cells in Susac syndrome. Reverse transcription used roughly 0.45 to 1 ug RNA and random hexamers. MiXCR, run by TCRdb on the immunoSEQ multiplex PCR reads, gives a single entry per CDR3 protein. The data contain approximately 300,000 distinct CDR3 sequences, 65% to 90% of them singletons. The sequenced sample was CD8+ T cells from PBMCs. The receptors originated from a human donor with multiple sclerosis.

The rearrangement uses TRBV9 and TRBJ1-6, with D possibly TRBD1 on 6 matching bases. The V end was cut by 4 bases, the J end by 7 bases, with 15 bases between. Per the germline V gene, CDR1 is SGDLS and CDR2 is YYNGEE. This CDR3 has 15 residues. The CDR3 DNA sequence: TGTGCCAGCAGCACGACCGGGACAAACAATTCACCCCTCCACTTT. Its protein is CASSTTGTNNSPLHF. Combining the CDR3 with reference TRBV9 and TRBJ1-6 gives the whole variable domain DSGVTQTPKHLITATGQRVTLRCSPRSGDLSVYWYQQSLDQGLQFLIQYYNGEERAKGNILERFSAQQFPDLHSELNLSSLELGDSALYFCASSTTGTNNSPLHFGNGTRLTVT.

The V and J genes are TRBV4-2 and TRBJ2-4; 7 nucleotides match TRBD2. The CDR3 is made up of 14 amino acids. Germline V CDR1 and CDR2: LGHNA, YNFKEQ. With V trimmed by 4 bases and J by 5 bases, 5 bases remained unmatched. As DNA, the CDR3 is TGTGCCAGCAGCCCTAGCGGAGGGGAAAACATTCAGTACTTC. Its translation: CASSPSGGENIQYF.

The chain employs TRBV11-2 and TRBJ2-7; TRBD2 is a possible D gene (5 bases). Germline CDR1 reads SGHAT; CDR2 reads FQNNGV. The CDR3 runs to 16 residues. V dropped 3 bases and J dropped 0 bases, with 15 bases sitting between them. CDR3 sequence reads: CASSFGSVGVSYEQYF. In DNA form, the CDR3 reads TGTGCCAGCAGCTTCGGATCGGTGGGAGTCTCCTACGAGCAGTACTTC.

This chain joins TRBV5-6 and TRBJ2-7, with 9 positions matching TRBD2. The CDR3 runs to 16 residues. The germline V gene encodes CDR1 SGHDT and CDR2 YYEEEE. The J segment lost 4 bases and the V segment lost 1 base, leaving 9 bases of the junction unmatched. The CDR3 reads CASSLRSAGGRYEQYF. The CDR3, as DNA: TGTGCCAGCAGCTTGCGTTCAGCGGGAGGTCGGTACGAGCAGTACTTC.

V is TRBV7-9 and J is TRBJ2-3; a possible D gene is TRBD2 (5 bases). The CDR3 runs to 16 residues. Germline-derived CDR1 and CDR2 are SEHNR and FQNEAQ (reference sequence). The ends were cut back, 7 bases at V and 0 bases at J, with 17 bases in the middle. The CDR3 is CASTWVGALSTDTQYF. In DNA, the CDR3 is TGTGCCAGCACCTGGGTGGGAGCGTTAAGCACAGATACGCAGTATTTT.

This clonotype occurred once. The V call is TRBV15, the J call TRBJ1-4; possibly TRBD1 for D (5 bases). This CDR3 has 15 residues. Germline CDR1 LNHNV, CDR2 YYDKDF (reference sequence). V was cut by 1 base and J by 4 bases, with 10 bases left in between. CDR3 nucleotides: TGTGCCACCAGCAGAGGAGACAGTATTAATGAAAAACTGTTTTTT. Its translation is CATSRGDSINEKLFF.

V usage is TRBV28 and J usage is TRBJ1-1; the D gene is possibly TRBD1 (5 bases). This CDR3 comprises 12 residues. CDR1 is MDHEN and CDR2 is SYDVKM in the germline V gene. Deletions cut 4 bases from V and 10 bases from J, with 13 bases between. CDR3 region: CASSYPGGTAFF. CDR3 DNA: TGTGCCAGCAGTTACCCCGGGGGTACAGCTTTCTTT.

The chain joins TRBV21-1 to TRBJ2-2; TRBD1 is taken as the D call from the table, unchecked against the DNA. TRBV21-1 is deemed a pseudogene. The length of the CDR3 is 14 residues. DNA for the CDR3: TGTGCCAGCAGCACCCTGGGGCAGGCCGGGGAGCTGTTTTTT. Protein: CASSTLGQAGELFF.

CDR3 sequence (DNA): TGTGCCAGTACTATCCGGACATCTGGAAACACCATATATTTT. Amino acid sequence: CASTIRTSGNTIYF. The genes are TRBV19 and TRBJ1-3, with D possibly being TRBD1 (5 bases). V was pared by 7 bases and J by 1 base, with 11 bases between. In germline, CDR1 is LNHDA, CDR2 SQIVND (reference sequence). This CDR3 region has 14 residues.

The V gene is TRBV29-1, the J gene TRBJ1-2; D gene uncertain. The CDR3 has 12 residues. V was cut by 5 bases and J by 5 bases, with 12 bases left in between. Germline values: CDR1 SQVTM, CDR2 ANQGSEA. The CDR3 loop is CSVFQSQYGYTF. CDR3 nucleotides: TGCAGCGTTTTCCAGTCCCAGTATGGCTACACCTTC.

This clonotype was seen a single time. The V and J genes are TRBV5-1 and TRBJ2-1; weak D call: TRBD1 (6 bases). CDR1 SGHRS and CDR2 YFSETQ come from the germline V gene. This CDR3 is built from 17 residues. Trimming removed 4 bases from V and 0 bases from J, with 17 bases in between. CDR3 protein: CASSPSQGQISYNEQFF. For the CDR3, the DNA is TGCGCCAGCAGCCCTTCGCAGGGGCAAATCTCCTACAATGAGCAGTTCTTC.

The chain uses TRBV20-1 and TRBJ2-1; D unclear. V was shortened by 4 bases and J by 5 bases, with 9 bases between the two germline ends. Germline assignment: CDR1 DFQATT and CDR2 SNEGSKA (reference sequence). This CDR3 is built from 12 residues. The CDR3 nucleotides read TGCAGTGCTATCCCACCCAACAATGAGCAGTTCTTC. Translated: CSAIPPNNEQFF.

This rearrangement joins TRBV4-3 to TRBJ2-1; possible D gene TRBD2, 6 bases. The CDR3 is made up of 15 amino acids. Germline CDR1 LGHNA, CDR2 YSLEER. The V gene lost 0 bases and the J gene lost 3 bases, with 9 bases spanning the gap. The CDR3 DNA reads TGCGCCAGCAGCCAAGATACGGGAGTCTACAATGAGCAGTTCTTC. This codes for CASSQDTGVYNEQFF.

The chain carries TRBV11-2 and TRBJ2-7; 14 bases are a match to TRBD2. The V gene's germline CDR1 is SGHAT and CDR2 FQNNGV. CDR3 length: 19 amino acids. Trimming at V came to 5 bases and at J to 3 bases, leaving 15 bases not matched to a gene. The CDR3 DNA reads TGTGCCAGCAGCCCTGAAGGGCAGAAGGGACTAGCGGGAGTCTACGAGCAGTACTTC. Its protein is CASSPEGQKGLAGVYEQYF.

The rearrangement uses TRBV21-1 and TRBJ2-5; the table assigns TRBD1, which was not confirmed against the DNA. TRBV21-1 is annotated as a pseudogene. The CDR3 consists of 12 residues. CDR3 region: CASGTAQETQYF. CDR3 coding DNA: TGTGCCAGCGGGACAGCCCAAGAGACCCAGTACTTC.

The V call is TRBV25-1, the J call TRBJ1-1; D possibly corresponds to TRBD1 (5 bases). Germline V gene lookup returns CDR1 MGHDK and CDR2 SYGVNS. The V end lost 4 bases, the J end lost 0 bases, and 6 bases lay between the germline ends. The CDR3 totals 13 residues. CDR3 amino acids: CASSAGLNTEAFF. The CDR3 bases are TGTGCCAGCAGTGCGGGACTGAACACTGAAGCTTTCTTT.

This chain uses TRBV7-9 with TRBJ1-2, with 8 positions matching TRBD1. The V gene's germline CDR1 is SEHNR and CDR2 FQNEAQ (reference sequence). After removal of 5 bases from V and 13 bases from J, the junction contained 12 bases not matched to a gene. The CDR3 covers 13 residues. This CDR3 is CASSLALTGGITF. CDR3 sequence (DNA): TGTGCCAGCAGCCTTGCCCTAACAGGGGGGATCACCTTC.

The chain employs TRBV7-8 and TRBJ2-5, with 8 bases fitting TRBD2. The CDR3 runs to 15 residues. Unmatched junction bases numbered 5, after V lost 5 bases and J lost 0 bases. Germline loops: CDR1 SGHVS, CDR2 FQNEAQ. CDR3 region: CASSTGLAHQETQYF. The CDR3 coding sequence is TGTGCCAGCAGCACAGGACTAGCACACCAAGAGACCCAGTACTTC.

V is TRBV24-1 and J is TRBJ2-5, with 11 nucleotides matching TRBD2. Germline values: CDR1 KGHDR, CDR2 SFDVKD. The CDR3 runs 15 residues. The trim removed 5 bases at V and 1 base at J, leaving 2 bases unmatched. The CDR3 sequence: CATSAGTSGQETQYF. The CDR3 DNA reads TGTGCCACCAGTGCCGGGACTAGCGGCCAAGAGACCCAGTACTTC.

The rearrangement uses TRBV3-1 and TRBJ2-1; 7 bases agree with TRBD2. CDR3 length equals 17 residues. Germline CDR1 and CDR2: LGHDT and YNNKEL (reference sequence). V was clipped by 2 bases and J by 3 bases; unmatched bases: 10. CDR3 amino acids: CASSQPLGLADYNEQFF. The CDR3 DNA sequence: TGTGCCAGCAGCCAACCCCTGGGGCTAGCGGACTACAATGAGCAGTTCTTC.

This clonotype was observed once. This sequence joins TRBV28 and TRBJ2-1; TRBD2 matches at 10 bases. With V trimmed by 2 bases and J by 6 bases, 7 bases remained unmatched. From germline, CDR1 is MDHEN and CDR2 SYDVKM. This CDR3 is 16 amino acids long. Here the CDR3 DNA reads TGTGCCAGCAGTTTAAGGCCCCTAGCGGGGGTCAATGAGCAGTTCTTC. Translation gives CASSLRPLAGVNEQFF.

The chain carries TRBV28 and TRBJ2-4; a possible D gene is TRBD1 (6 bases). Trimming removed 4 bases at V and 1 base at J, with 11 bases between. There are 15 residues in the CDR3. Germline V CDR1 and CDR2: MDHEN, SYDVKM. As DNA, the CDR3 is TGTGCCAGCAGTTCCAGGGGTGGGGCCAAAAACATTCAGTACTTC. Translated: CASSSRGGAKNIQYF.

This clonotype was detected only once. The V call is TRBV18, the J call TRBJ2-2; 13 positions agree with TRBD2. Germline CDR1 reads KGHSH; CDR2 reads LQKENI. V dropped 3 bases and J dropped 4; count of bases not matched to a gene: 5. There are 17 residues in the CDR3. For the CDR3, the DNA is TGTGCCAGCTCACCGACTAGCGGGAGGAATCCCACCGGGGAGCTGTTTTTT. Translated, it gives CASSPTSGRNPTGELFF.

This clonotype was seen more than once but under ten times. The V call is TRBV6-1, the J call TRBJ2-7; D is possibly TRBD2 (5 bases). CDR3 length: 13 amino acids. V was pared by 5 bases and J by 6 bases, with 14 bases between. The germline CDR1 and CDR2 sequences are MNHNS and SASEGT. As DNA, the CDR3 is TGTGCCAGCAGTCAAGGTCCCCGGGGCGAGCAGTACTTC. This sequence encodes CASSQGPRGEQYF.

The genes are TRBV28 and TRBJ1-1; D call uncertain. Trimming took 2 bases from V and 1 from J, leaving 11 bases between them. The CDR3 has 15 amino acids. Germline V gene data show CDR1 as MDHEN and CDR2 as SYDVKM. The CDR3 sequence is CASSLKLGWNTEAFF. CDR3 DNA sequence: TGTGCCAGCAGTTTAAAGCTGGGTTGGAACACTGAAGCTTTCTTT.

V is TRBV7-9 and J is TRBJ2-2; unclear D gene. The V gene lost 0 bases and the J gene lost 6 bases, with 11 bases spanning the gap. Germline V CDR1 and CDR2: SEHNR, FQNEAQ (reference sequence). This CDR3 comprises 15 residues. CDR3 nucleotides: TGTGCCAGCAGCTTAGCGGCCAGATCTCCCGGGGAGCTGTTTTTT. Protein sequence: CASSLAARSPGELFF.

CDR3 residues: CASSSPGGDQETQYF. The CDR3 DNA follows: TGTGCCAGCAGCTCACCCGGGGGGGACCAAGAGACCCAGTACTTC. The V gene is TRBV7-2, the J gene TRBJ2-5, with TRBD2 matching over 8 bases. Germline CDR1 and CDR2: SGHTA and FQGNSA. CDR3 size: 15 residues. V lost 4 bases, J lost 0 bases, and 4 bases stayed unmatched.

The genes are TRBV6-5 and TRBJ1-2; perhaps TRBD1 as D (5 bases). This CDR3 spans 15 amino acids. The ends were cut back, 2 bases at V and 0 bases at J, with 10 bases in the middle. Germline values: CDR1 MNHEY, CDR2 SVGAGI. For the CDR3, the DNA is TGTGCCAGCAGTTACAGGTCAGGGCCTAACTATGGCTACACCTTC. It yields the protein CASSYRSGPNYGYTF.

CDR3 DNA sequence: TGTGCCACCAGCAGAGGCCCGCCCGGGACTATGGGCTCTGGGGCCAACGTCCTGACTTTC. Protein: CATSRGPPGTMGSGANVLTF. The chain uses TRBV15 and TRBJ2-6; 7 bases line up with TRBD2. Germline V lookup: CDR1 LNHNV, CDR2 YYDKDF (reference sequence). V was pared by 1 base and J by 0 bases, with 12 bases of the junction left unmatched. The CDR3 contains 20 residues.

The gene calls are TRBV7-2 and TRBJ1-1; possibly TRBD1 for D (6 bases). V dropped 6 bases and J dropped 1 base, with 15 bases sitting between them. The CDR3 has 15 amino acids. Per germline, CDR1 SGHTA and CDR2 FQGNSA. In DNA form, the CDR3 reads TGTGCCAGCAGGTCGCCGGGACACCCGAACACTGAAGCTTTCTTT. Translated: CASRSPGHPNTEAFF.